A selection of T cell receptor beta chains follows, all from one sample in a study of cytomegalovirus exposure and HLA in healthy donors. Generated by immunoSEQ multiplex PCR, the TCRdb table keeps only in-frame clones and is missing some. The sample includes tens of thousands of clones, about 80% of them seen just once. Sequenced material: PBMCs. The receptors shown here come from a middle-aged woman in good health and CMV-seronegative. Both conserved end residues are part of each CDR3. Each record gives: D gene, J gene, clone size, V gene, CDR3 protein, CDR3 DNA. D genes are given only for firm matches. Clone size is given for some rows only: seen once, a few or many times, or a class if the clone is expanded.

D: NA
J: TRBJ2-3
size: few
V: TRBV9
CDR3: CASNMAAGRGVVDTQYF
DNA: TGTGCCAGCAACATGGCCGCGGGGCGGGGAGTGGTAGATACGCAGTATTTT

D: TRBD1
J: TRBJ1-2
size: once
V: TRBV7-2
CDR3: CASSLVADRARGYTF
DNA: TGTGCCAGCAGCTTAGTAGCAGACAGGGCTCGGGGCTACACCTTC

D: NA
J: TRBJ2-3
size: NA
V: TRBV5-4
CDR3: CASSLEGPGSTDTQYF
DNA: TGTGCCAGCAGCTTGGAGGGTCCGGGGTCAACAGATACGCAGTATTTT

D: TRBD1
J: TRBJ2-7
size: NA
V: TRBV6-1
CDR3: CASRDRGRSEQYF
DNA: TGTGCCAGCCGGGACAGGGGGCGAAGCGAGCAGTACTTC

D: NA
J: TRBJ1-1
size: NA
V: TRBV6-1
CDR3: CAVGQPLMNTEAFF
DNA: TGTGCCGTCGGACAGCCACTCATGAACACTGAAGCTTTCTTT

D: TRBD2
J: TRBJ2-7
size: NA
V: TRBV14
CDR3: CAGSQAPLAGGHNEQYF
DNA: TGTGCCGGCAGCCAAGCCCCACTAGCGGGAGGCCACAACGAGCAGTACTTC

D: NA
J: TRBJ2-1
size: once
V: TRBV5-5
CDR3: CASSPGVSDSYNEQFF
DNA: TGTGCCAGCAGCCCGGGCGTCTCGGACTCTTACAATGAGCAGTTCTTC

D: TRBD2
J: TRBJ2-7
size: NA
V: TRBV11-2
CDR3: CASSLQGLAGDHEQYF
DNA: TGTGCCAGCAGCTTACAGGGACTAGCGGGAGATCACGAGCAGTACTTC

D: TRBD1
J: TRBJ1-5
size: NA
V: TRBV19
CDR3: CASTQTRGQGNQPQHF
DNA: TGTGCCAGTACCCAAACGAGGGGACAGGGCAATCAGCCCCAGCATTTT

D: NA
J: TRBJ1-1
size: NA
V: TRBV10-3
CDR3: CATTDNTEAFF
DNA: TGTGCCACCACAGACAACACTGAAGCTTTCTTT

D: TRBD2
J: TRBJ2-1
size: NA
V: TRBV13
CDR3: CASSFLTSGGNEQFF
DNA: TGTGCCAGCAGCTTCCTGACTAGCGGGGGTAATGAGCAGTTCTTC

D: TRBD1
J: TRBJ1-5
size: NA
V: TRBV5-4
CDR3: CASSLYSGGDGNQPQHF
DNA: TGTGCCAGCAGCTTGTATTCAGGGGGTGATGGCAATCAGCCCCAGCATTTT

D: TRBD2
J: TRBJ2-1
size: NA
V: TRBV5-4
CDR3: CASSAWASGSRDEQFF
DNA: TGTGCCAGCAGCGCTTGGGCTAGCGGGAGTAGAGATGAGCAGTTCTTC

D: TRBD2
J: TRBJ2-7
size: NA
V: TRBV30
CDR3: CAWSVQWTSSYEQYF
DNA: TGTGCCTGGAGTGTACAATGGACTAGCTCCTACGAGCAGTACTTC

D: TRBD2
J: TRBJ2-3
size: NA
V: TRBV7-6
CDR3: CASSSSGSNTQYF
DNA: TGTGCCAGCAGCTCTAGCGGGAGCAATACGCAGTATTTT

D: TRBD2
J: TRBJ2-1
size: NA
V: TRBV30
CDR3: CAWKGLAKNSYNEQFF
DNA: TGTGCCTGGAAAGGACTAGCGAAAAACTCCTACAATGAGCAGTTCTTC

D: NA
J: TRBJ2-7
size: NA
V: TRBV19
CDR3: CASSMRAGEAYEQYF
DNA: TGTGCCAGTAGTATGAGGGCCGGGGAGGCCTACGAGCAGTACTTC

D: TRBD1
J: TRBJ1-2
size: few
V: TRBV7-2
CDR3: CASSSRTGGYGYTF
DNA: TGTGCCAGCAGCTCTCGGACAGGGGGGTATGGCTACACCTTC

D: TRBD1
J: TRBJ1-2
size: few
V: TRBV5-1
CDR3: CASSPWTGEGYTF
DNA: TGCGCCAGCAGCCCGTGGACAGGGGAAGGCTACACCTTC

D: NA
J: TRBJ1-5
size: few
V: TRBV30
CDR3: CAWSVLSGGNQPQHF
DNA: TGTGCCTGGAGTGTATTATCAGGGGGCAATCAGCCCCAGCATTTT

D: NA
J: TRBJ2-1
size: NA
V: TRBV19
CDR3: CASSTQATNEQFF
DNA: TGTGCCAGTAGTACCCAGGCTACCAATGAGCAGTTCTTC